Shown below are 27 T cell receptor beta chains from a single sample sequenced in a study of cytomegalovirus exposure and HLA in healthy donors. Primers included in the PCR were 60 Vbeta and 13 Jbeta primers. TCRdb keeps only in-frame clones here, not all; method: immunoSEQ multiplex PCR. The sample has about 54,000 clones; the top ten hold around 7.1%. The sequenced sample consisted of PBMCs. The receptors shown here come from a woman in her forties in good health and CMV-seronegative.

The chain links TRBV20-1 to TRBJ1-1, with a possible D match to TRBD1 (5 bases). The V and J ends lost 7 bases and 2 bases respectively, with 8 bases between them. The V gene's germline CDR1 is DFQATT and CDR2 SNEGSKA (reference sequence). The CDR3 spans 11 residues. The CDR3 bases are TGCAGTGGAGACAGCAACACTGAAGCTTTCTTT. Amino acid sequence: CSGDSNTEAFF.

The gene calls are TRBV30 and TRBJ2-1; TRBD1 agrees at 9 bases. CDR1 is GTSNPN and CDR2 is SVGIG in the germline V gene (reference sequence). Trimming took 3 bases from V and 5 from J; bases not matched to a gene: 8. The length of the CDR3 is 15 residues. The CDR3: CAWRDGQGPDNEQFF. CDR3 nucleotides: TGTGCCTGGAGAGACGGACAGGGGCCCGACAATGAGCAGTTCTTC.

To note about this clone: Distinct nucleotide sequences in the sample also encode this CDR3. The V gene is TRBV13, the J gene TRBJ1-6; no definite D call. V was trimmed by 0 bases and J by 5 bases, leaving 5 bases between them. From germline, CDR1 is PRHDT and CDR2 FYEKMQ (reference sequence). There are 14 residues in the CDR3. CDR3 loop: CASSLGGDNSPLHF. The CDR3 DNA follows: TGTGCCAGCAGCTTAGGAGGAGATAATTCACCCCTCCACTTT. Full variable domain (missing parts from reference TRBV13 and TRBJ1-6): AAGVIQSPRHLIKEKRETATLKCYPIPRHDTVYWYQQGPGQDPQFLISFYEKMQSDKGSIPDRFSAQQFSDYHSELNMSSLELGDSALYFCASSLGGDNSPLHFGNGTRLTVT.

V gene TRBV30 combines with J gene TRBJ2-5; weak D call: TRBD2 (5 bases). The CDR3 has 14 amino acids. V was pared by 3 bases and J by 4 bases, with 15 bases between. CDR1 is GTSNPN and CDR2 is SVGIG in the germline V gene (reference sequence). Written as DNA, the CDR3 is TGTGCCTGGAGCCCAACCACCCGGGGAGAGACCCAGTACTTC. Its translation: CAWSPTTRGETQYF.

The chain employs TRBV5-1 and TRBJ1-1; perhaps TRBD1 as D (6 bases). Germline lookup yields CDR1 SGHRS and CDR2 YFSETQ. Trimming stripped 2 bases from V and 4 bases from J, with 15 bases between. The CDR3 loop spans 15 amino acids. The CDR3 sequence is CASSFARGEGTEAFF. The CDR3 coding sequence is TGCGCCAGCAGCTTCGCCAGGGGCGAAGGCACTGAAGCTTTCTTT.

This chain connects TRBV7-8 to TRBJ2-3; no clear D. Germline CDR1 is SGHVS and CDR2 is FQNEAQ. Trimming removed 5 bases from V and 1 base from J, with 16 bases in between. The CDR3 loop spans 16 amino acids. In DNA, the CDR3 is TGTGCCAGCAGCCTCGTCGCCCTCGGTGGCACAGATACGCAGTATTTT. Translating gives CASSLVALGGTDTQYF.

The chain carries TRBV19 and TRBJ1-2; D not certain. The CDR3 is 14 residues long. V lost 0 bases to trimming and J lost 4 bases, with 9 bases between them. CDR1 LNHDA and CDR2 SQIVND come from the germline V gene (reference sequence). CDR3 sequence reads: CASSIEHSAYGYTF. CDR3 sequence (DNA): TGTGCCAGTAGTATAGAACACAGTGCCTATGGCTACACCTTC.

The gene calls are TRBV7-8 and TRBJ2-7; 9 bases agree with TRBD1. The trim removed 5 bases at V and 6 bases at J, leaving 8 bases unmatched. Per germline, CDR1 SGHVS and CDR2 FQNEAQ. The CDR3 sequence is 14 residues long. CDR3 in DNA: TGTGCCAGCAGCCCGTGGGACAGGGACGCCGAGCAGTACTTC. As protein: CASSPWDRDAEQYF.

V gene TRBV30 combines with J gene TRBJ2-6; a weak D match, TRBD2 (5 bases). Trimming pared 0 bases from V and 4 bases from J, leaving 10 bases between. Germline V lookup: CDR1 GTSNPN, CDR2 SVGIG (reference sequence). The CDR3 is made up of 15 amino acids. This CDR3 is CAWSVGLPGANVLTF. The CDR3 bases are TGTGCCTGGAGTGTAGGACTCCCAGGGGCCAACGTCCTGACTTTC.

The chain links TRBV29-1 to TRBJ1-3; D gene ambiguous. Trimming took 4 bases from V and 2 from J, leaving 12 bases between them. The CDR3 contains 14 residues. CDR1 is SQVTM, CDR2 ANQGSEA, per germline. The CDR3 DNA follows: TGCAGCGTTGTAACGGCGGTCCCTGGAAACACCATATATTTT. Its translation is CSVVTAVPGNTIYF.

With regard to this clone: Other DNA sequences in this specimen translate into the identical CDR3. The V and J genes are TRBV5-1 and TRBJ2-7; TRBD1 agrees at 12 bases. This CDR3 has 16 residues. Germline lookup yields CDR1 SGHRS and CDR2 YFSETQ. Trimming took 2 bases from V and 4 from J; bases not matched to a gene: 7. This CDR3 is CASSLGGQGASYEQYF. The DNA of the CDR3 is TGCGCCAGCAGCTTAGGGGGACAGGGGGCGAGTTACGAGCAGTACTTC.

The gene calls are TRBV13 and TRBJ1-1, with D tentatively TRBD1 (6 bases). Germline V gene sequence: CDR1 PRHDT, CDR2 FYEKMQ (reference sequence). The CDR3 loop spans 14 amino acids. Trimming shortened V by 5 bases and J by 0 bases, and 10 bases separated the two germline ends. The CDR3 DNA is TGTGCCAGCAGCAGAACAGGGATGAACACTGAAGCTTTCTTT. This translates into CASSRTGMNTEAFF.

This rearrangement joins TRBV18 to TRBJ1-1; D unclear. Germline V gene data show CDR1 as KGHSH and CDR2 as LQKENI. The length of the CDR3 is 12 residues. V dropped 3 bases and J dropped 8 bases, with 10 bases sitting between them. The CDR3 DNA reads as TGTGCCAGCTCACCGGTTGGAGTGGAAGCTTTCTTT. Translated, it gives CASSPVGVEAFF.

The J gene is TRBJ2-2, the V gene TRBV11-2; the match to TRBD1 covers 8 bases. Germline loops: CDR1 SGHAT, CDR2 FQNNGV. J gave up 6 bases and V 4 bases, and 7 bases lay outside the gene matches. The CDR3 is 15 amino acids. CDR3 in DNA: TGTGCCAGCAGCTCGAGACAGGGGTGGTCCGGGGAGCTGTTTTTT. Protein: CASSSRQGWSGELFF.

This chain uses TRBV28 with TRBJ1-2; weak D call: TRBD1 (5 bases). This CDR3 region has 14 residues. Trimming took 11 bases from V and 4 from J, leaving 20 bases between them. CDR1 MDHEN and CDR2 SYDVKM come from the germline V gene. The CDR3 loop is CAGGDGPQIYGYTF. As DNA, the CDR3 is TGTGCCGGCGGGGACGGTCCGCAGATCTATGGCTACACCTTC.

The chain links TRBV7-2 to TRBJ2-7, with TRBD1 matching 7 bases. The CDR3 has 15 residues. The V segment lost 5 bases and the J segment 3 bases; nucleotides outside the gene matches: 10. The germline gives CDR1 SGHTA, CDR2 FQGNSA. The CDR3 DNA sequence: TGTGCCAGCAGCCGAGAGACAGGGAAGGGCTACGAGCAGTACTTC. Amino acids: CASSRETGKGYEQYF.

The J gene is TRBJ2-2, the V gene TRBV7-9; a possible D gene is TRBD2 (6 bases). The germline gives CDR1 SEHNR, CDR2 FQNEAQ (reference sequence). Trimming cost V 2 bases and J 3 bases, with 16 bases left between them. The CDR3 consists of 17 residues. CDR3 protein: CASSLPSGDRDTGELFF. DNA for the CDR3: TGTGCCAGCAGCTTACCTTCGGGGGATAGGGACACCGGGGAGCTGTTTTTT.

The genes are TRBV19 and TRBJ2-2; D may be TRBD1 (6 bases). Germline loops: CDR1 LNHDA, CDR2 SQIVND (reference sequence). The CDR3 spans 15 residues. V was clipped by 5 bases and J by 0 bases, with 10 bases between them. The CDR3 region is CASSSRTANTGELFF. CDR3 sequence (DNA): TGTGCCAGTAGTTCGCGGACAGCGAACACCGGGGAGCTGTTTTTT.

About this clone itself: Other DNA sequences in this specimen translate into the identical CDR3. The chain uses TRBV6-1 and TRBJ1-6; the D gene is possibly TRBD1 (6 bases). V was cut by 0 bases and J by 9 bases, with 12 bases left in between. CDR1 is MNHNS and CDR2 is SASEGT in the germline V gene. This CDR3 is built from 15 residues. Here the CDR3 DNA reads TGTGCCAGCAGTGAAGCTCAGGGGCTGGTTTCACCCCTCCACTTT. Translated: CASSEAQGLVSPLHF.

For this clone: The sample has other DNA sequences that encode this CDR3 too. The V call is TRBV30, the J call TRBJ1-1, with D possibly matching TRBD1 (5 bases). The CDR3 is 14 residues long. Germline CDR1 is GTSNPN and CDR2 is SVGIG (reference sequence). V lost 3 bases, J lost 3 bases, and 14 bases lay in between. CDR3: CAWSRPQGYTEAFF. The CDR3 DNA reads TGTGCCTGGAGCAGACCCCAGGGATACACTGAAGCTTTCTTT.

This CDR3 reads CASSRGLAGAPITDTQYF. DNA of the CDR3: TGCGCCAGCAGCCGGGGACTAGCGGGAGCCCCAATCACAGATACGCAGTATTTT. V is TRBV5-1 and J is TRBJ2-3, with 14 nucleotides matching TRBD2. This CDR3 has 18 amino acids. V shed 4 bases and J 2 bases; nucleotides not matched to a gene: 9. Germline lookup yields CDR1 SGHRS and CDR2 YFSETQ.

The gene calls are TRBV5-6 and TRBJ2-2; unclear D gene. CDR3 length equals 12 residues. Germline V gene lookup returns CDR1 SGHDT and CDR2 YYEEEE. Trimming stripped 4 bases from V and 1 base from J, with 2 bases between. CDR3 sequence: CASSLNTGELFF. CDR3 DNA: TGTGCCAGCAGCCTGAACACCGGGGAGCTGTTTTTT.

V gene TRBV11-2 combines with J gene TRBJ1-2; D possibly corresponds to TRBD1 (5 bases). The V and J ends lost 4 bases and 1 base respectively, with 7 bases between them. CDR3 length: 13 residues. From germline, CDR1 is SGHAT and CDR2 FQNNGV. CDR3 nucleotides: TGTGCCAGCAGCTGGCAGGGTAACTATGGCTACACCTTC. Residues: CASSWQGNYGYTF.

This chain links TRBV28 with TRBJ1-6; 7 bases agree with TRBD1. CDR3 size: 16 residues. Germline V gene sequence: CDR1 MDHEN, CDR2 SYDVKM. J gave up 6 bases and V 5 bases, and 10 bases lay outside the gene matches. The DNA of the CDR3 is TGTGCCAGCAGTCTTCCCCCGACAGGGACTAATTCACCCCTCCACTTT. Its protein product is CASSLPPTGTNSPLHF. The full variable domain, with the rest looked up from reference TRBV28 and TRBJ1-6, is DVKVTQSSRYLVKRTGEKVFLECVQDMDHENMFWYRQDPGLGLRLIYFSYDVKMKEKGDIPEGYSVSREKKERFSLILESASTNQTSMYLCASSLPPTGTNSPLHFGNGTRLTVT.

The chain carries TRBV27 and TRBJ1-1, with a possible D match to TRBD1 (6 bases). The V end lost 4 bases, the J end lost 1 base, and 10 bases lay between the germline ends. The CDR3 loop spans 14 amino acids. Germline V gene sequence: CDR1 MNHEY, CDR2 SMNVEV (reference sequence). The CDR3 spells CASSSPGENTEAFF. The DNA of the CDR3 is TGTGCCAGCAGTTCCCCAGGGGAGAACACTGAAGCTTTCTTT.

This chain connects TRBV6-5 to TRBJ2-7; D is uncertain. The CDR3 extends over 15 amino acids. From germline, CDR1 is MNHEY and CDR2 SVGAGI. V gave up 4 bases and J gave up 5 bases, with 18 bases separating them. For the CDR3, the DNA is TGTGCCAGCAGTTCCACACGCACGTACTATAACGAGCAGTACTTC. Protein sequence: CASSSTRTYYNEQYF.

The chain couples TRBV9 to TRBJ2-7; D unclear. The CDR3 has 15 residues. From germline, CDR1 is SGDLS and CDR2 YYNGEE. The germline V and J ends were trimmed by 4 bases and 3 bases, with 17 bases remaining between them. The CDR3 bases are TGTGCCAGCAGCCCAATACTCCTGGAGTTCTACGAGCAGTACTTC. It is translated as CASSPILLEFYEQYF.